This T cell receptor (beta chain) appears in the sequencing data of a study of CD8 T cells in ankylosing spondylitis. Germline-derived CDR1 and CDR2 are SEHNR and FQNEAQ (reference sequence). This CDR3 contains 15 residues. Trimming removed 4 bases at V and 8 bases at J, with 17 bases between. This clonotype has a handful of counts. No antigen is known for it. Study observations and caveats: Some of the motif variants had earlier been found in reactive arthritis patients' fluid and blood.

TCRdb reprocessed the 5' RACE reads via MiXCR and lists one record per CDR3 protein. Among roughly 120,000 distinct CDR3 sequences listed, approximately 15% were seen once. This TCR was sampled from a female donor with ankylosing spondylitis or in good health (not recorded which). The chain combines TRBV7-9 with TRBJ1-4; the D is unclear. The sample consisted of blood, either unsorted or a sorted T cell fraction (not recorded which). CDR3 DNA: TGTGCCAGCAGCTCACAGCAGGTTCCGAACGAAAAACTGTTTTTT. Amino acid sequence: CASSSQQVPNEKLFF.